Each of the 24 T cell receptor beta chains below was sequenced from the same sample in a study of T cell responses to AZD1222 COVID-19 vaccine. Using immunoSEQ multiplex PCR, the repertoire was profiled, and TCRdb retains in-frame clones only, with some absent. The sample yields 150,000 to 200,000 clones, about 92% seen once. Sequenced here: peripheral blood, sampled on day 0 of AZD1222 vaccination. All receptors come from an adult in good health.

This clone was seen a handful of times. The V gene is TRBV9, the J gene TRBJ1-1; D is perhaps TRBD1 (5 bases). Germline-derived CDR1 and CDR2 are SGDLS and YYNGEE. The CDR3 totals 13 residues. Trimming shortened V by 3 bases and J by 1 base, and 7 bases separated the two germline ends. The CDR3 is CASSATGNTEAFF. DNA of the CDR3: TGTGCCAGCAGCGCAACAGGGAACACTGAAGCTTTCTTT.

In DNA, the CDR3 is TGTGCCAGCAGCTCTTACAATGAGCAGTTCTTC. This translates into CASSSYNEQFF. This rearrangement joins TRBV5-4 to TRBJ2-1; D not resolved. From germline, CDR1 is SGHNT and CDR2 YYREEE (reference sequence). This CDR3 has 11 residues. V lost 3 bases, J lost 4 bases, and 2 bases lay in between.

V and J are TRBV9 and TRBJ1-1; TRBD1 matches at 9 bases. From germline, CDR1 is SGDLS and CDR2 YYNGEE. V trimming: 3 bases; J trimming: 4 bases; junction bases outside the gene matches: 4. This CDR3 contains 14 residues. The CDR3 spells CASSAETGGTEAFF. In nucleotides, the CDR3 is TGTGCCAGCAGCGCCGAGACAGGGGGCACTGAAGCTTTCTTT.

Here the CDR3 DNA reads TGTGCCAGTAGTATACCCGGGACGACCCTCAACACCATATATTTT. Its protein product is CASSIPGTTLNTIYF. The chain carries TRBV19 and TRBJ1-3; tentatively, D is TRBD1 (5 bases). Trimming took 2 bases from V and 7 from J, leaving 15 bases between them. This CDR3 comprises 15 residues. The V gene's germline CDR1 is LNHDA and CDR2 SQIVND (reference sequence).

The chain links TRBV5-1 to TRBJ2-3; TRBD2 agrees at 16 bases. The CDR3 consists of 17 residues. Per the germline V gene, CDR1 is SGHRS and CDR2 is YFSETQ. V shed 4 bases and J 6 bases; nucleotides not matched to a gene: 8. The CDR3 nucleotides are TGCGCCAGCAGCCCGGGACTAGCGGGGGGGTTTCGGGATACGCAGTATTTT. This sequence encodes CASSPGLAGGFRDTQYF.

This clone was observed a handful of times. J is TRBJ1-2 and V is TRBV3-1 (or the pseudogene TRBV3-2); D ambiguous. The V gene lost 1 base and the J gene lost 8 bases, with 8 bases spanning the gap. CDR3 length: 12 amino acids. CDR1 is LGHDT, CDR2 YNNKEL, per germline (reference sequence). The CDR3 DNA sequence: TGTGCCAGCAGCCAAGGAGCAAGCGGCTACACCTTC. This sequence encodes CASSQGASGYTF.

V usage is TRBV6-5 and J usage is TRBJ2-7, with D perhaps matching TRBD1 (5 bases). V lost 0 bases and J lost 9, with 15 bases in between. The CDR3 is 14 residues long. Germline-derived CDR1 and CDR2 are MNHEY and SVGAGI. For the CDR3, the DNA is TGTGCCAGCAGTTACTCGAGCAGGGCCTCGGGGCAGTACTTC. Residues: CASSYSSRASGQYF.

This sequence joins TRBV11-3 and TRBJ2-3, with unresolved D. The CDR3 length is 14 residues. The V and J ends lost 9 bases and 2 bases respectively, with 15 bases between them. CDR1 and CDR2 from the germline V gene are SGHNT and YENEEA. CDR3 amino acids: CASWVTVPTDTQYF. The CDR3 DNA sequence: TGTGCCAGTTGGGTCACCGTTCCCACAGATACGCAGTATTTT.

This rearrangement joins TRBV11-2 to TRBJ2-4; possible D gene TRBD2, 6 bases. Trimming left V 4 bases short and J 14 bases short, with 18 bases between. The CDR3 has 13 amino acids. CDR1 and CDR2 (germline): SGHAT, FQNNGV. The CDR3: CASSSGPGLLEYF. As DNA, the CDR3 is TGTGCCAGCAGCTCCGGTCCGGGACTGTTGGAGTACTTC.

The V gene is TRBV12-5, the J gene TRBJ2-1; 8 positions agree with TRBD1. Germline CDR1 is LGHNT and CDR2 is FRNRAP. The CDR3 extends over 15 amino acids. V trimming: 6 bases; J trimming: 2 bases; junction bases outside the gene matches: 6. The CDR3 reads CASGRGQGAYNEQFF. CDR3 sequence (DNA): TGTGCTAGTGGCCGAGGACAGGGAGCCTACAATGAGCAGTTCTTC. The full variable domain, in which reference TRBV12-5 and TRBJ2-1 provide the parts outside the CDR3, is DARVTQTPRHKVTEMGQEVTMRCQPILGHNTVFWYRQTMMQGLELLAYFRNRAPLDDSGMPKDRFSAEMPDATLATLKIQPSEPRDSAVYFCASGRGQGAYNEQFFGPGTRLTVL.

The chain couples TRBV6-6 to TRBJ2-1; a weak D match, TRBD2 (5 bases). The CDR3 is made up of 14 amino acids. CDR1 MNHNY and CDR2 SVGAGI come from the germline V gene (reference sequence). V gave up 4 bases and J gave up 8 bases, with 15 bases separating them. Here the CDR3 reads CASSFSGSRDEQFF. The CDR3, as DNA: TGTGCCAGCAGTTTTTCGGGGTCGCGCGATGAGCAGTTCTTC.

Turning to this clone: Mismatch with germline at one junction end may stem from a read error. The chain couples TRBV6-1 to TRBJ1-5; weak D call: TRBD1 (6 bases). Per the germline V gene, CDR1 is MNHNS and CDR2 is SASEGT. This CDR3 is 15 amino acids long. The CDR3 sequence: CASSALQGSHQPQHF. CDR3 sequence (DNA): TGTGCCAGCAGTGCGTTACAGGGTAGCCATCAGCCCCAGCATTTT.

The chain is built from TRBV5-6 and TRBJ1-2; D gene ambiguous. The V gene lost 1 base and the J gene lost 6 bases, with 7 bases spanning the gap. The germline gives CDR1 SGHDT, CDR2 YYEEEE. This CDR3 has 12 amino acids. CDR3 nucleotides: TGTGCCAGCAGCTTGTACGCGGATGGCTACACCTTC. This encodes CASSLYADGYTF.

CDR3: CASRSGEGLQPQHF. CDR3 DNA sequence: TGTGCCAGCAGGTCCGGGGAGGGACTTCAGCCCCAGCATTTT. V gene TRBV6-5 combines with J gene TRBJ1-5; D is perhaps TRBD1 (5 bases). With 6 bases removed from V and 6 bases from J, the gap between germline ends came to 15 bases. The length of the CDR3 is 14 residues. The germline V gene has CDR1 MNHEY and CDR2 SVGAGI.

The rearrangement uses TRBV28 and TRBJ1-5; D gene ambiguous. Germline assignment: CDR1 MDHEN and CDR2 SYDVKM. The CDR3 has 14 amino acids. The V gene lost 4 bases and the J gene lost 5 bases, with 12 bases spanning the gap. The CDR3 here is CASSSGTQYQPQHF. As DNA, the CDR3 is TGTGCCAGCAGTTCCGGAACCCAATATCAGCCCCAGCATTTT.

About this clone itself: This CDR3 is also generated by other DNA sequences in the sample. The chain couples TRBV7-2 to TRBJ1-5; D unresolved. Germline V gives CDR1 SGHTA, CDR2 FQGNSA. The CDR3 has 12 amino acids. V gave up 1 base and J gave up 5 bases, with 3 bases separating them. The DNA of the CDR3 is TGTGCCAGCAGCTTAGACTATCAGCCCCAGCATTTT. Its translation: CASSLDYQPQHF.

There are a few counts of this clone. V is TRBV27 and J is TRBJ1-5, with D unclear. Trimming left V 3 bases short and J 3 bases short, with 9 bases between. Germline-derived CDR1 and CDR2 are MNHEY and SMNVEV (reference sequence). This CDR3 region has 14 residues. The CDR3 loop is CASSFSSLNQPQHF. CDR3 nucleotide sequence: TGTGCCAGCAGTTTCTCCTCTCTCAATCAGCCCCAGCATTTT.

The chain links TRBV7-9 to TRBJ2-7; TRBD2 might be the D (6 bases). This CDR3 spans 14 amino acids. The germline V gene has CDR1 SEHNR and CDR2 FQNEAQ (reference sequence). V shed 3 bases and J shed 2 bases, with 11 bases lying between them. The CDR3 loop reads CASSFAGKTYEQYF. CDR3 DNA: TGTGCCAGCAGCTTCGCGGGGAAGACCTACGAGCAGTACTTC.

The chain is built from TRBV7-9 and TRBJ2-3; tentatively, D is TRBD1 (5 bases). The germline CDR1 and CDR2 sequences are SEHNR and FQNEAQ (reference sequence). The CDR3 consists of 15 residues. V shed 2 bases and J shed 2 bases, with 11 bases lying between them. The CDR3 spells CASSLRGGFTDTQYF. The CDR3 DNA follows: TGTGCCAGCAGCTTAAGGGGCGGCTTCACAGATACGCAGTATTTT.

The chain combines TRBV4-1 with TRBJ1-5; 8 bases match TRBD1. The CDR3 length is 15 residues. The V segment lost 3 bases and the J segment 3 bases; nucleotides outside the gene matches: 4. Per the germline V gene, CDR1 is MGHRA and CDR2 is YSYEKL. The CDR3 bases are TGCGCCAGCAGCCAGGGACAGGTGGCCAATCAGCCCCAGCATTTT. The encoded protein is CASSQGQVANQPQHF.

The chain is built from TRBV28 and TRBJ1-2, with D unresolved. CDR1 MDHEN and CDR2 SYDVKM come from the germline V gene. The CDR3 totals 13 residues. V was clipped by 3 bases and J by 4 bases, with 9 bases between them. The CDR3 here is CASSFRNSYGYTF. CDR3 nucleotides: TGTGCCAGCAGTTTCCGGAACTCCTATGGCTACACCTTC.

CDR3: CASSLVGLGLGSPLHF. CDR3 nucleotides: TGTGCCAGCAGCTTAGTCGGTCTGGGGTTAGGTTCACCCCTCCACTTT. This chain joins TRBV7-8 and TRBJ1-6; no clear D. The CDR3 spans 16 residues. Trimming left V 1 base short and J 9 bases short, with 16 bases between. Germline CDR1 reads SGHVS; CDR2 reads FQNEAQ. Combining the CDR3 with reference TRBV7-8 and TRBJ1-6 gives the whole variable domain GAGVSQSPRYKVAKRGQDVALRCDPISGHVSLFWYQQALGQGPEFLTYFQNEAQLDKSGLPSDRFFAERPEGSVSTLKIQRTQQEDSAVYLCASSLVGLGLGSPLHFGNGTRLTVT.

The chain couples TRBV7-9 to TRBJ2-3; 9 nucleotides align to TRBD1. Germline V gene sequence: CDR1 SEHNR, CDR2 FQNEAQ (reference sequence). V gave up 11 bases and J gave up 6 bases; unmatched junction bases: 3. The CDR3 contains 11 residues. The CDR3: CAGQGRDTQYF. The CDR3 DNA is TGTGCCGGACAGGGGAGGGATACGCAGTATTTT.

The genes are TRBV18 and TRBJ2-7, with unresolved D. The CDR3 totals 13 residues. Germline-derived CDR1 and CDR2 are KGHSH and LQKENI. The V end was cut by 3 bases, the J end by 5 bases, with 11 bases between. CDR3 loop: CASSPSSWNEQYF. The CDR3 DNA is TGTGCCAGCTCACCTTCTTCGTGGAACGAGCAGTACTTC. The full variable domain, rest sourced from reference TRBV18 and TRBJ2-7, is NAGVMQNPRHLVRRRGQEARLRCSPMKGHSHVYWYRQLPEEGLKFMVYLQKENIIDESGMPKERFSAEFPKEGPSILRIQQVVRGDSAAYFCASSPSSWNEQYFGPGTRLTVT.